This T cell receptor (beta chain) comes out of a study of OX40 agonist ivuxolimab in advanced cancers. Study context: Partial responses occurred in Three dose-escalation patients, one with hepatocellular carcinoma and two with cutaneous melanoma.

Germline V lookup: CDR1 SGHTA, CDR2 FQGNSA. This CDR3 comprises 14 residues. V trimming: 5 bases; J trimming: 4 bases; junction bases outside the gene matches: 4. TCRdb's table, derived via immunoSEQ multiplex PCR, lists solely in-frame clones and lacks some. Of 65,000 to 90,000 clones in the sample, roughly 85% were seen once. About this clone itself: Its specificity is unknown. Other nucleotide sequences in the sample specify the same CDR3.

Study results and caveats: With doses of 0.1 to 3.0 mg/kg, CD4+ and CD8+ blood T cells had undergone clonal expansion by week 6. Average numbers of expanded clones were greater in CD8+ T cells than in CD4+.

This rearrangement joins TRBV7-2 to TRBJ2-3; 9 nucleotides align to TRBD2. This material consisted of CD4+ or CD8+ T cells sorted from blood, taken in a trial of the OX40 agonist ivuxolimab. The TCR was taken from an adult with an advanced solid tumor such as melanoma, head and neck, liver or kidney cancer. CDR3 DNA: TGTGCCAGCAGCCTGGGGACTAGCCCAGATACGCAGTATTTT. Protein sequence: CASSLGTSPDTQYF.